Sequencing of this T cell receptor beta chain was carried out in a study of neoadjuvant nivolumab and ipilimumab in lung cancer. The CDR3 extends over 13 amino acids. Germline loops: CDR1 MNHEY, CDR2 SVGAGI. After removal of 5 bases from V and 7 bases from J, the junction contained 3 bases not matched to a gene. Clones were read by immunoSEQ multiplex PCR, and TCRdb kept only the in-frame ones, dropping some. The table includes about 20,000 clones, around 87% detected once. The chain is built from TRBV6-5 and TRBJ2-7, with TRBD1 identical over 12 bases. The sample was peripheral blood, taken before neoadjuvant nivolumab, alone or with ipilimumab. This clonotype was obtained from an adult with non-small cell lung cancer. The CDR3 loop reads CASSRGQGAEQYF. Here the CDR3 DNA reads TGTGCCAGCAGTCGGGGACAGGGGGCAGAGCAGTACTTC.